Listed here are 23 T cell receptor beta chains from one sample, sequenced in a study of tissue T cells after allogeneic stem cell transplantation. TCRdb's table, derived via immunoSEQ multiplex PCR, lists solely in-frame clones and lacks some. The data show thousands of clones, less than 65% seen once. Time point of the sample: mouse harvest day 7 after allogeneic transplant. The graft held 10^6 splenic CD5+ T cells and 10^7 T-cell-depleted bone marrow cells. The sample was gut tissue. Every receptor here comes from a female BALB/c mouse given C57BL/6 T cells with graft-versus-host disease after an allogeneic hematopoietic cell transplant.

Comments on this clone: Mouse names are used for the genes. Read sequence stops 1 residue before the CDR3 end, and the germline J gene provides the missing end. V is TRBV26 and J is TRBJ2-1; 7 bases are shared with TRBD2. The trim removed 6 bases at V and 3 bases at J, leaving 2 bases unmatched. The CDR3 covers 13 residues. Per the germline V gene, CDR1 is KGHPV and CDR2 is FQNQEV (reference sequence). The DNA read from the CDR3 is TGTGCCAGCAGGACTGGGAGCTATGCTGAGCAGTTC. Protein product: CASRTGSYAEQF. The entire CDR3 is CASRTGSYAEQFF. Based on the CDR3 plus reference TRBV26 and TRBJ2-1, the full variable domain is NSKVIQTPRYLVKGQGQKAKMRCIPEKGHPVVFWYQQNKNNEFKFLINFQNQEVLQQIDMTEKRFSAECPSNSPCSLEIQSSEAGDSALYLCASRTGSYAEQFFGPGTRLTVL.

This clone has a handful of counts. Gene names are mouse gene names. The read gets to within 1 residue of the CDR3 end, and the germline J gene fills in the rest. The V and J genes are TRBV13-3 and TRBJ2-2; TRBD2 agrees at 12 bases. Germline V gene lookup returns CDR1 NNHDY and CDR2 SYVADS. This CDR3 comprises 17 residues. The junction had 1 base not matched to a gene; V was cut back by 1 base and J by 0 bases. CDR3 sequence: CASSDWDWGANTGQLYF. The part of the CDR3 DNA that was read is TGTGCCAGCAGTGATTGGGACTGGGGGGCAAACACCGGGCAGCTCTAC.

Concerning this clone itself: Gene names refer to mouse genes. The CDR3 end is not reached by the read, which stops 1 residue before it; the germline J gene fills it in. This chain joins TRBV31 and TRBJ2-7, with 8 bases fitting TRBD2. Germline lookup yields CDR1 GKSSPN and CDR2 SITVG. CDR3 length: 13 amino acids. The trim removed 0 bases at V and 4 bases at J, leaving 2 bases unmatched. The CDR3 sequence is CAWSLDWGYEQYF. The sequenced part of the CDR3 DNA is TGTGCCTGGAGTCTAGACTGGGGATATGAACAGTAC.

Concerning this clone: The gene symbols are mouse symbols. The DNA read from the CDR3 is TGCTCCAGCAGTCAACAGGGGGCGCGGGCAGAAACGCTGTAT. Its translation is CSSSQQGARAETLY. The full CDR3 protein reads CSSSQQGARAETLYF. V is TRBV23 and J is TRBJ2-3; the listed D gene, TRBD1, was not tested against the DNA. The read halts 1 residue ahead of the CDR3 end, with the missing end drawn from the germline J gene. The CDR3 contains 15 residues. CDR1 KGHTA and CDR2 FQNQQP come from the germline V gene.

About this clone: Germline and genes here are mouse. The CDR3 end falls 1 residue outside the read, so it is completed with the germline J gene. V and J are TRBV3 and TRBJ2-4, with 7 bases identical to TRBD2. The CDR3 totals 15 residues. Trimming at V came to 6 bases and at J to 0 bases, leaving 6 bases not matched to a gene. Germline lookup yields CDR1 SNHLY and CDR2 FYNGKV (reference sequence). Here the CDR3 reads CASRPDWESQNTLYF. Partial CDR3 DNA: TGTGCCAGCAGGCCCGACTGGGAGAGTCAAAACACCTTGTAC.

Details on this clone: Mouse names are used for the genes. CDR3 DNA (partial): TGTGCCAGCAGTCTCCAAGACACCCAGTAC. Its protein product is CASSLQDTQY. The entire CDR3 protein reads CASSLQDTQYF. V gene TRBV26 combines with J gene TRBJ2-5, with unresolved D. The read finishes 1 residue shy of the CDR3 end, and the germline J gene is used to complete it. V was shortened by 3 bases and J by 2 bases, with 0 bases between the two germline ends. The CDR3 extends over 11 amino acids. Per germline, CDR1 KGHPV and CDR2 FQNQEV (reference sequence).

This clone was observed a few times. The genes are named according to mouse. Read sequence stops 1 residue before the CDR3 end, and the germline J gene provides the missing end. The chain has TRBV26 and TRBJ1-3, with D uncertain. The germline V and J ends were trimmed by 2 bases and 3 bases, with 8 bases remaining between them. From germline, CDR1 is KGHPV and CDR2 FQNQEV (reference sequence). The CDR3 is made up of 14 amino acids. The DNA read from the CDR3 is TGTGCCAGCAGTCTGGGAGGAGGTGGAAATACGCTCTAT. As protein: CASSLGGGGNTLY. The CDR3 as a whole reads CASSLGGGGNTLYF.

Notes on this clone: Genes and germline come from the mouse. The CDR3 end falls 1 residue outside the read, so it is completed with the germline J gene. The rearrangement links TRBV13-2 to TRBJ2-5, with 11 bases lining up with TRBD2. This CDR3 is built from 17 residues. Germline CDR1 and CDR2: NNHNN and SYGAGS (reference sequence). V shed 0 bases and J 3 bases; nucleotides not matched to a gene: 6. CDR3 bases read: TGTGCCAGCGGTGATGCACTGGGGGGGCGGGGGCAAGACACCCAGTAC. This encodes CASGDALGGRGQDTQY. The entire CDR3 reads CASGDALGGRGQDTQYF.

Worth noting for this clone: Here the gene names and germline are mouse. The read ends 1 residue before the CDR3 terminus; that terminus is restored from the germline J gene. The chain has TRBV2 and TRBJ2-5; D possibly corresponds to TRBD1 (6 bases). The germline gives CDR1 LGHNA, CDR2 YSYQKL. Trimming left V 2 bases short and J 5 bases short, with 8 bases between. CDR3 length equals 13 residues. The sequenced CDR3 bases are TGTGCCAGCAGCCAACAGGGGCGAGACACCCAGTAC. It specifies CASSQQGRDTQY. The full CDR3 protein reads CASSQQGRDTQYF.

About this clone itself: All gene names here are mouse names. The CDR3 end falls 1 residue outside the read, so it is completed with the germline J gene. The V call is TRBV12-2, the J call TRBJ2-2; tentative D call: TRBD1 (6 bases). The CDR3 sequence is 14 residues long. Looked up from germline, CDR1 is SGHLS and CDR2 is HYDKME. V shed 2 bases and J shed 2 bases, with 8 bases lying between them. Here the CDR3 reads CASSPGHNTGQLYF. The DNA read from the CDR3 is TGTGCCAGCTCTCCGGGACATAACACCGGGCAGCTCTAC.

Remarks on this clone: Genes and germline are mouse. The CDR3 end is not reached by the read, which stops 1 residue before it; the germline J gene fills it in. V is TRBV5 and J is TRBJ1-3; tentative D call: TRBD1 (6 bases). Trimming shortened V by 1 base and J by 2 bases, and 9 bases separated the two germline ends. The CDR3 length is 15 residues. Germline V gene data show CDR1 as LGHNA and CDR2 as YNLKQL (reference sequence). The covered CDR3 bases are TGTGCCAGCAGCCAAGGGGGGGCAGCTGGAAATACGCTCTAT. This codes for CASSQGGAAGNTLY. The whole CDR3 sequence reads CASSQGGAAGNTLYF.

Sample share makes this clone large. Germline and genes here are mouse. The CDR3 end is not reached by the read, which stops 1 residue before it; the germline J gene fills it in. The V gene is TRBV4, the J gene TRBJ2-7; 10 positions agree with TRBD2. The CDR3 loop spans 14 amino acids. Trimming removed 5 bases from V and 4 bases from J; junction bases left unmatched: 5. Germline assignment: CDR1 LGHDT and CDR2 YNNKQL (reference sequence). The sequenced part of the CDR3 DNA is TGTGCCAGCAGCCCCGGGACTGGGGTTTATGAACAGTAC. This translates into CASSPGTGVYEQY. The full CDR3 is CASSPGTGVYEQYF.

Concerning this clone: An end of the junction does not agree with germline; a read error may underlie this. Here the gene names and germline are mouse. The CDR3 spells CAGSLDAGRAEQFF. The part of the CDR3 DNA that was read is TGTGCCGGCTCTCTCGATGCAGGGAGGGCTGAGCAGTTC. The gene calls are TRBV12-2 and TRBJ2-1; D possibly corresponds to TRBD1 (5 bases). The missing CDR3 end, 1 residue past where the read stops, is filled in from the germline J gene. CDR1 and CDR2 (germline): SGHLS, HYDKME. The CDR3 is 14 residues long.

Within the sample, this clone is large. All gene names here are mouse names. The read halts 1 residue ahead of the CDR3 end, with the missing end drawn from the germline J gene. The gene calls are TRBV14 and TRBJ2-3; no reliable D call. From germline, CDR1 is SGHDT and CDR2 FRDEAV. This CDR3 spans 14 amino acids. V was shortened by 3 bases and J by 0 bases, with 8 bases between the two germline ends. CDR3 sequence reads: CASSYKTSAETLYF. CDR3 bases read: TGTGCCAGCAGTTACAAAACTAGTGCAGAAACGCTGTAT.

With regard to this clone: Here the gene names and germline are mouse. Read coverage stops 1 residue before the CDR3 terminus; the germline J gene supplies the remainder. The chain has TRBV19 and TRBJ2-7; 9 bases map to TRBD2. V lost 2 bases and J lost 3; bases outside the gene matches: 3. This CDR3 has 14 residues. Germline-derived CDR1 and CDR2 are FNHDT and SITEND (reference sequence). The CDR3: CASSMPGGGYEQYF. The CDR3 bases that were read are TGTGCCAGCAGTATGCCTGGGGGGGGCTATGAACAGTAC.

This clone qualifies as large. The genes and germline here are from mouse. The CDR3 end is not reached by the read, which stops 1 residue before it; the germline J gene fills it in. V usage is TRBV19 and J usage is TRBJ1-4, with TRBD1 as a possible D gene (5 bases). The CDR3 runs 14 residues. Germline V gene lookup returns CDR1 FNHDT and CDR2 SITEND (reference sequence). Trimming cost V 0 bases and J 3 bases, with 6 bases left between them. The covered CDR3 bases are TGTGCCAGCAGTATAGGGGGGGCCAACGAAAGATTATTT. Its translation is CASSIGGANERLF. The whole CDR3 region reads CASSIGGANERLFF.

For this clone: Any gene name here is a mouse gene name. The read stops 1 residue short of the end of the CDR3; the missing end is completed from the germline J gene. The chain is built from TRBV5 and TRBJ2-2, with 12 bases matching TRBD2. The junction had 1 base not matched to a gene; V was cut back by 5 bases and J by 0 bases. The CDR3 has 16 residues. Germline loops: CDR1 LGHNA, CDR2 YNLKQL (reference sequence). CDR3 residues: CASSRTGGANTGQLYF. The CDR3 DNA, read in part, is TGTGCCAGCAGCAGGACTGGGGGGGCAAACACCGGGCAGCTCTAC.

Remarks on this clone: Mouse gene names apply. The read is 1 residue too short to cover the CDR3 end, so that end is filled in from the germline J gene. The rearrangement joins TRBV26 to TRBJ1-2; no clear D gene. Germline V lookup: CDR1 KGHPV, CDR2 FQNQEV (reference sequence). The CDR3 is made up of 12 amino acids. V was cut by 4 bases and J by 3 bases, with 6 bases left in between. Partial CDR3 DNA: TGTGCCAGCAGTCAGGGTTACTCCGACTACACC. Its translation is CASSQGYSDYT. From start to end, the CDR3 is CASSQGYSDYTF. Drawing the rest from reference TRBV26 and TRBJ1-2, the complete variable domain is NSKVIQTPRYLVKGQGQKAKMRCIPEKGHPVVFWYQQNKNNEFKFLINFQNQEVLQQIDMTEKRFSAECPSNSPCSLEIQSSEAGDSALYLCASSQGYSDYTFGSGTRLLVI.

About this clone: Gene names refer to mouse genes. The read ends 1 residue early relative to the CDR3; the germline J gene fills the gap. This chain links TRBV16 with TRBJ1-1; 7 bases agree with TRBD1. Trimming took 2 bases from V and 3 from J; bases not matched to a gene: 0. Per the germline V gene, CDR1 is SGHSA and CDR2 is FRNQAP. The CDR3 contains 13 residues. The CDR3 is CASSLQGDTEVFF. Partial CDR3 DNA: TGTGCAAGCAGCTTACAGGGGGACACAGAAGTCTTC.

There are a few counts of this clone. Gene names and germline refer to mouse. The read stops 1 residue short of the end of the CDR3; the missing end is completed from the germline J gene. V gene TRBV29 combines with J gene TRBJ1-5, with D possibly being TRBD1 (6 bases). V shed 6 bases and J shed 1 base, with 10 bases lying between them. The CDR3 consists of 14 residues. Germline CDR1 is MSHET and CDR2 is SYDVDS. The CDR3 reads CASSPGQNNQAPLF. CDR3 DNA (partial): TGTGCTAGCAGCCCGGGACAAAACAACCAGGCTCCGCTT.

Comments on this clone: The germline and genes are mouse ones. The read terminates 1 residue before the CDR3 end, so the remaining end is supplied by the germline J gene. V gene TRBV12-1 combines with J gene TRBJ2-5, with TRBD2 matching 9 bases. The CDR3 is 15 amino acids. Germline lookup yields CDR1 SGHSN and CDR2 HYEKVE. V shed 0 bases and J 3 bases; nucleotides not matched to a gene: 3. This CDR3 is CASSLSGGGQDTQYF. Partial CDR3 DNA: TGTGCCAGCTCTCTCTCTGGGGGGGGTCAAGACACCCAGTAC.

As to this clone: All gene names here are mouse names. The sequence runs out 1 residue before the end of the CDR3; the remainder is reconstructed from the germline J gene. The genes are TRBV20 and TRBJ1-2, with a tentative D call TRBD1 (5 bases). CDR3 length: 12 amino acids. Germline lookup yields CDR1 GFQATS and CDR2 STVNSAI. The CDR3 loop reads CDAATGGSDYTF. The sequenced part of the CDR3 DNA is TGTGATGCCGCGACGGGGGGCTCCGACTACACC.

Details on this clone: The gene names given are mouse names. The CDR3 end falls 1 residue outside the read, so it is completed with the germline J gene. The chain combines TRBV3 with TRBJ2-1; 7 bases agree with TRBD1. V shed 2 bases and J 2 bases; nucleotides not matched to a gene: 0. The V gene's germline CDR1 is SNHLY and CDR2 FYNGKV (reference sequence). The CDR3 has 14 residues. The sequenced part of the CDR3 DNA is TGTGCCAGCAGCTTACAGGGGGACTATGCTGAGCAGTTC. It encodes CASSLQGDYAEQF. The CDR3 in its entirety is CASSLQGDYAEQFF.